The rows below give T cell receptor beta chains drawn from one sample of a study of T cells expressing NK-cell markers. Reanalyzing the 5' RACE reads, TCRdb keeps one entry per CDR3 protein, without DNA. This sample's table has about 460,000 distinct CDR3 sequences. What was sequenced was blood T cells: a sorted CD56 or NKG2C T cell subset, CD4+ or CD8+ T cells, or bulk PBMC T cells (not recorded which). These receptors all stem from a woman in her forties or fifties in good health. Both conserved end residues are part of each CDR3. The order of the fields is V gene, J gene, CDR3 length, CDR3 protein.

TRBV20-1	TRBJ2-1	18	CSASAGVGAGEAYNEQFF
TRBV15	TRBJ1-4	16	CATSRDRRGLNEKLFF
TRBV7-2	TRBJ2-7	14	CASSLEMGFYEQYF
TRBV14	TRBJ2-5	17	CASSHRLGTSFQETQYF
TRBV25-1	TRBJ2-4	17	CASSESGPTPGRNIQYF
TRBV5-1	TRBJ1-1	14	CASSLQGAAGEAFF
TRBV5-1	TRBJ2-7	14	CASSGGRASYEQYF
TRBV5-4	TRBJ2-1	17	CASSGTDGPSSYNEQFF
TRBV5-1	TRBJ2-2	20	CASSLVSTARRSGGAGELFF
TRBV18	TRBJ2-3	17	CASSGEGLAVTTDTQYF
TRBV3-1	TRBJ2-2	15	CASSQKTSLYGELFF
TRBV29-1	TRBJ2-1	15	CSVDSRTSWYNEQFF
TRBV20-1	TRBJ2-1	12	CSAAGAYNEQFF
TRBV12-3/TRBV12-4	TRBJ1-1	17	CASSPGQGRGLDTEAFF
TRBV10-3	TRBJ2-3	12	CATQNGPDTQYF
TRBV3-1	TRBJ2-5	13	CASSQVAGATQYF
TRBV5-1	TRBJ2-1	13	CASSLGTGHEQFF